This T cell receptor (beta chain) is from a study of T cells in tuberculosis. Using immunoSEQ multiplex PCR, the repertoire was profiled, and TCRdb retains in-frame clones only, with some absent. The sample holds 24,000 or so clones, 95% to 96% seen once. Germline lookup yields CDR1 GTSNPN and CDR2 SVGIG (reference sequence). This CDR3 spans 13 amino acids. V was pared by 4 bases and J by 5 bases, with 5 bases of the junction left unmatched. Adolescents were screened for latent TB by skin test and IGRA. The sequence was obtained from a donor between 5 and 29 years old with latent tuberculosis or without tuberculosis infection. What was sequenced was PBMCs. V gene TRBV30 combines with J gene TRBJ2-3; 8 nucleotides line up with TRBD2. This CDR3 is CAWNGLAQDTQYF. As DNA, the CDR3 is TGTGCCTGGAATGGACTAGCTCAAGATACGCAGTATTTT.